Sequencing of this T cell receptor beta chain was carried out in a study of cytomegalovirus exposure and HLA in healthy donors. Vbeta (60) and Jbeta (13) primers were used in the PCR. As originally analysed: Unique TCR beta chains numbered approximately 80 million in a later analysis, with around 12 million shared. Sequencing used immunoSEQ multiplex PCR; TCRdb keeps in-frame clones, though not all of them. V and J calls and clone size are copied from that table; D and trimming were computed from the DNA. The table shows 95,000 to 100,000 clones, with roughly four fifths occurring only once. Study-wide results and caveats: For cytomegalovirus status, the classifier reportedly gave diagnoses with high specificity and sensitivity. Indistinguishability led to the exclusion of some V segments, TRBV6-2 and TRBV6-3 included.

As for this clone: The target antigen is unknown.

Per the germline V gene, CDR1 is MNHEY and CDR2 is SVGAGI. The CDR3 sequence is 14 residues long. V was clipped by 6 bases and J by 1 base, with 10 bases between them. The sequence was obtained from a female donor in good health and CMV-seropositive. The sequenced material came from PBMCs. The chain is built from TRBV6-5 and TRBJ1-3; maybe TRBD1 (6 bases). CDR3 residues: CASSMQGSGNTIYF. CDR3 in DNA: TGTGCCAGCAGCATGCAGGGGTCTGGAAACACCATATATTTT.